Below, 5 T cell receptor beta chains from the same sample are listed, as sequenced in a study of blood T cell repertoires in COVID-19 (dated by TCRdb to about 2020). Receptor libraries were prepared by the immunoSEQ multiplex PCR assay. What TCRdb holds here is the immuneACCESS table cut down to in-frame rearrangements. Part of the clones is not present; checked against another copy, under half of the missing clones reflect an unresolved V gene, and the others are unexplained. This sample gives about 220,000 clones in total; over 70% of them show up just once. In total, the top ten clones hold approximately 6.6% of the sample. Sequencing input: peripheral blood. Every receptor here comes from a woman in her sixties or seventies with acute or convalescent COVID-19.

The chain joins TRBV7-3 to TRBJ2-1, with 14 bases fitting TRBD2. Germline CDR1 is SGHTA and CDR2 is FQGTGA. After removal of 4 bases from V and 9 bases from J, the junction contained 11 bases not matched to a gene. The CDR3 is 17 amino acids. The CDR3 is CASSSPNTGTSGGEQFF. CDR3 sequence (DNA): TGTGCCAGCAGCTCCCCGAATACCGGGACTAGCGGGGGTGAGCAGTTCTTC.

This chain joins TRBV7-3 and TRBJ2-3; D might be TRBD2 (5 bases). Germline V gives CDR1 SGHTA, CDR2 FQGTGA. Trimming shortened V by 0 bases and J by 6 bases, and 10 bases separated the two germline ends. The CDR3 runs to 14 residues. The CDR3 DNA sequence: TGTGCCAGCAGCTTAACTAGCGAACTGGATACGCAGTATTTT. It yields the protein CASSLTSELDTQYF.

The chain is built from TRBV4-3 and TRBJ2-5; 9 bases fit TRBD2. The CDR3 loop spans 17 amino acids. The V segment lost 0 bases and the J segment 5 bases; nucleotides outside the gene matches: 10. The V gene's germline CDR1 is LGHNA and CDR2 YSLEER. Here the CDR3 reads CASSQDPGGGARETQYF. CDR3 bases: TGCGCCAGCAGCCAAGATCCGGGCGGGGGGGCCCGTGAGACCCAGTACTTC.

The rearrangement links TRBV7-8 to TRBJ1-2, with 7 bases matching TRBD1. Per germline, CDR1 SGHVS and CDR2 FQNEAQ. The CDR3 covers 12 residues. With 5 bases clipped from V and 8 bases from J, the junction kept 5 bases outside the gene matches. This chain's CDR3 is CASSPHRGGYTF. The CDR3 region has the DNA TGTGCCAGCAGCCCCCACAGGGGCGGCTACACCTTC. Based on the CDR3 plus reference TRBV7-8 and TRBJ1-2, the full variable domain is GAGVSQSPRYKVAKRGQDVALRCDPISGHVSLFWYQQALGQGPEFLTYFQNEAQLDKSGLPSDRFFAERPEGSVSTLKIQRTQQEDSAVYLCASSPHRGGYTFGSGTRLTVV.

The chain is built from TRBV10-3 and TRBJ2-2, with a possible D match to TRBD1 (5 bases). The germline V and J ends were trimmed by 8 bases and 6 bases, with 13 bases remaining between them. The CDR3 runs 13 residues. Germline lookup yields CDR1 ENHRY and CDR2 SYGVKD. In DNA form, the CDR3 reads TGTGCCATCTCGACAGAGACCCCCGGGGAGCTGTTTTTT. This encodes CAISTETPGELFF.